This T cell receptor beta chain is drawn from a study of a mutant IDH1 vaccine in newly diagnosed glioma. Trimming took 5 bases from V and 7 from J, leaving 26 bases between them. From germline, CDR1 is LGHNA and CDR2 YSLEER. This CDR3 is built from 18 residues. Assay: immunoSEQ multiplex PCR; the TCRdb copy retains only in-frame clones and omits some. The sample holds nearly 70,000 clones, 75% to 85% seen once. The time point was: baseline, week 1 (first vaccination visit). The sample's treatment: pre-vaccination baseline after standard-of-care therapy. This specimen consisted of PBMCs, obtained from a glioma patient treated with radiotherapy, temozolomide or both. This TCR was sampled from a man aged 50 to 59 with glioma. This chain links TRBV4-3 with TRBJ2-2; the D call may be TRBD1 or TRBD2 (6 bases each). This chain's CDR3 is CASSYLPDSSKGGGELFF. Here the CDR3 DNA reads TGCGCCAGCAGCTACCTGCCGGACAGCAGCAAGGGAGGCGGGGAGCTGTTTTTT.